This TCR beta chain was captured in a study of blood T cells in healthy people across ages. Using a J-beta primer mix together with a sample-barcoded 5' primer, a second PCR was run for about 6 to 11 cycles. One entry per CDR3 protein, called by TCRdb with MiXCR from the 5' RACE reads. The data contain more than 650,000 distinct CDR3 sequences, around half of them singletons. V was pared by 8 bases and J by 5 bases, with 13 bases between. CDR3 length: 13 amino acids. The germline V gene encodes CDR1 SNHLY and CDR2 FYNNEI. Total RNA was extracted at no less than 5 micrograms per sample. V gene TRBV2 combines with J gene TRBJ1-5, with a weak D call TRBD1 (6 bases). The material sequenced was blood. The TCR originated in a man older than 75 in good health. The CDR3 here is CASHEHRDQPQHF. CDR3 in DNA: TGTGCCAGCCATGAGCACAGGGATCAGCCCCAGCATTTT.